The entry that follows covers one T cell receptor beta chain sequence. At least ten counts were recorded for this clonotype. This receptor's antigen is unknown. No much larger clone is present one base from it, and per-base qualities are unavailable. For the TCR template, genomic DNA was extracted from bulk tumor tissue, and 600 ng of gDNA was amplified for each sample. Multiple biopsies per primary tumor were taken during surgery, spaced as far apart as possible within the tumor mass. The study cohort was described as untreated, and the patients were newly diagnosed NSCLC cases having curative surgery. The donors were about 14 patients with newly diagnosed non-small cell lung cancer who were having surgery with curative intent. A couple of independent pathologists reviewed the resected tumor masses. Only DNA and RNA samples of high quality went on to sequencing. This entry belongs to a study of immune heterogeneity within non-small cell lung tumors (dated by TCRdb to 2017 to 2018). About the study as a whole: Histology comprised a handful of squamous cell carcinomas, 10 non-squamous carcinomas and 1 tumor not otherwise specified. Whole-exome sequencing, RNA-seq and TCR beta repertoire sequencing were combined for multiple spatially distinct regions from each NSCLC tumor so that intratumoral immune heterogeneity could be examined. Transcriptome data were available for just approximately 44 loci from approximately twelve patients, whereas TCR repertoire analysis spanned 55 to 70 tumor loci from under 18 patients. Binding of neoantigens to the HLA alleles of each patient was predicted with netMHCpan-3.0 for mutant peptides of 8 to 11 amino acids. What the study reported, not specific to this receptor: High-frequency TCR beta clonotypes were largely distinct between individual patients. Identical dominant CDR3B clonotypes recurred across loci within a patient, yet different tumor locations also harbored unique high-frequency clones. A statistically significant but moderate positive correlation (R about 0.34) was observed between local T-cell repertoire clonality and local tumor mutational burden.

Based on the germline V gene, the CDR1 and CDR2 sequences are ENHRY and SYGVKD. The CDR3 starts with the cysteine, ends with the phenylalanine, and has 11 residues. Just the 33-base CDR3 DNA is kept, in frame starting at base 1. The V and J ends are trimmed by 7 bases and 5 bases, leaving 5 bases between them. The TCR beta CDR3 region was amplified with a multiplex PCR system whose first round of approximately 10 cycles used 32 V-gene forward primers and 13 J-gene reverse primers. The first PCR round used a QIAGEN Multiplex PCR Kit, and the primer sequences were filed in Chinese patent CN105087789A. Illumina universal primers were attached in a second round of PCR run with the Phusion High-Fidelity PCR Kit. Paired-end sequencing of TCR libraries was carried out on the Illumina HiSeq X Ten platform at a read length of 151 bp. For the original study's pipeline: Reads lacking multiplex PCR primers were removed with Cutadapt, read pairs were merged with PEAR, and CDR3 regions were called with MiXCR default settings. Repertoire diversity was assessed by Shannon entropy, and clonality was calculated as one minus the Shannon entropy divided by the ln of the count of productive unique sequences. Dominant or high-frequency T-cell clones were defined as clonotypes at frequencies of at least 0.5%. TCRdb's own reprocessing of the public reads used fastp at Q25 and MiXCR and kept productive beta chains. Each CDR3 protein appears once, grouped with its most common genes and DNA. TCRdb's processing, not the authors' own work, is the source of the V and J calls. Within this sample are more than 10,000 distinct CDR3 sequences, with 25% to 30% of them counted one time only. 10% to 15% of the sample lies in the top ten.

The V gene is TRBV10-3 and the J gene is TRBJ2-2, with the D gene not clear enough to name. The TCR comes from a man between 50 and 59 years old with non-small cell lung cancer. Sequences were obtained from lung tumor tissue. The CDR3 region: CAIKSTGELFF. The DNA sequence is as follows: TGTGCCATCAAGTCGACCGGGGAGCTGTTTTTT.